This entry features one TCR beta chain sequence. No cognate antigen has been identified for it. A read error may explain this, as a much larger clone is one base away. The data belong to a study of glioma-infiltrating T cells (dated by TCRdb to the mid-2010s). The study in broad terms: The low-grade gliomas were WHO grade II oligodendrogliomas or astrocytomas, while the glioblastomas were WHO grade IV tumors sampled at initial diagnosis rather than at recurrent diagnosis. Dexamethasone was administered to glioma patients for six or fewer days before surgery. For blood libraries, the target was about 4- to 10-fold sequencing coverage of 900,000 to 1,000,000 peripheral T cells. TCR alpha- and beta-chain repertoires were sequenced from glioma tissue, non-neoplastic brain tissue and matched peripheral blood mononuclear cells. Each tissue-infiltrating repertoire was compared with the same patient's peripheral blood repertoire to measure divergence between tissue and blood T-cell populations. Three low-grade glioma patients, fewer than 10 primary glioblastoma patients and three non-glioma patients contributing non-neoplastic brain tissue were included in the paired cohort. Overall study outcomes, separate from this receptor: The group comparisons were based on small numbers of patients: three non-neoplastic, three low-grade glioma and roughly eight glioblastoma patients. Patients with low tissue-blood divergence were marked by a signature set of shared blood CDR3 motifs, and this signature set was depleted in highly divergent patients. Tissue and blood shared very few CDR3 sequences, a result attributed to high CDR3 diversity and limited sampling. VJ-independent divergence between tissue and blood was found to be below expectation in non-neoplastic patients but above expectation in all gliomas, particularly low-grade gliomas.

Immediately after resection, surgical brain or tumor specimens were cryofrozen in liquid nitrogen, with peripheral blood cells collected concurrently. CDR1 and CDR2 are read off the germline V gene (reference sequence) as MNHEY and SMNVEV. The CDR3 contains 14 residues, cysteine and phenylalanine counted. The entry retains the CDR3 DNA only, 42 bases that are in frame from base 1. V has 5 bases trimmed and J has 10 bases trimmed; junction bases matching no gene number 10. TCR alpha and beta CDR3 regions were amplified with the iRepertoire nested amplicon-rescue multiplex PCR (arm-PCR) platform from RNA. The input for one-step reverse transcription and amplification was 100-400 ng of either tissue mRNA or PBMC total RNA. Following bead purification, Illumina adapters were added by a secondary multiplex PCR, and the libraries were gel-purified between 200 and 400 bp. Libraries carried internal 6-nucleotide barcodes used for demultiplexing. Sequencing of the libraries was done on an Illumina MiSeq using 2x220 or 2x250 nucleotide paired-end reads. Per the authors' processing: Paired reads were merged using FLASH 1.2.11 and aligned with BWA-MEM to the GRCh37 human genome, and TRA and TRB reads were then extracted. V and J assignment used an IMGT-derived reference of cassette sequences and CDR3 motifs that included pseudogenes. Reads were translated in three frames, and productive CDR3s were defined by a C…FGXG motif without stop codons. Unique combinations of V-J cassette pair and CDR3 amino acid sequence were defined as clonotypes. Filtering of reads was based on Hamming distance, with the threshold set by the sequence error rate of each sample in mapped regions. TCRdb ran its own pipeline on the public reads, namely fastp trimming at Q25 and MiXCR clone calling, and kept in-frame beta chains. Rows merge per CDR3 protein into single entries with the most common DNA and genes. TCRdb's processing, not the authors', yielded these V and J calls. The sample includes 300,000 to 450,000 distinct CDR3 sequences, with 41% observed a single time. More than 10% of the sample goes to the ten largest clones.

The clonotype was recovered from a human donor with low-grade glioma or glioblastoma, undergoing nonglioma brain surgery, or in good health (not recorded which). Sample: glioma tissue, nonneoplastic brain tissue, or PBMCs (not recorded which). The chain is encoded by TRBV27 joined to TRBJ2-1; the central 8 bases match TRBD2. The DNA sequence is TGTGCCAGCAGTCCCGGGAGGGGCGGTTCCGAGCAGTTCTTC. Its amino acids are CASSPGRGGSEQFF.